A single sample is the source of the 27 T cell receptor beta chains below, sequenced in a study of blood T cell repertoires in COVID-19 (dated by TCRdb to between 2020 and 2021). Receptors were amplified or captured by the immunoSEQ multiplex PCR assay. TCRdb's version of the immuneACCESS table is confined to in-frame rearrangements and falls short of the full clone set. An unresolved V gene accounts for under half of the shortfall where checked; the remainder is of unknown origin. For this sample the table gives tens of thousands of clones, of which 60% to 85% were detected only once. The ten largest clones add up to approximately 20% of the sample. Sequenced input: peripheral blood. The receptor set was obtained from a man aged 50 or older with active or convalescent COVID-19.

Concerning this clone: Other DNA sequences from this sample encode an identical CDR3 as well. The genes are TRBV5-6 and TRBJ2-3, with TRBD2 matching 7 bases. The CDR3 is made up of 14 amino acids. CDR1 is SGHDT, CDR2 YYEEEE, per germline. The trim removed 3 bases at V and 2 bases at J, leaving 3 bases unmatched. CDR3 nucleotides: TGTGCCAGCAGCTGGGGGGGACCCACAGATACGCAGTATTTT. It translates to CASSWGGPTDTQYF. Combining the CDR3 with reference TRBV5-6 and TRBJ2-3 gives the whole variable domain DAGVTQSPTHLIKTRGQQVTLRCSPKSGHDTVSWYQQALGQGPQFIFQYYEEEERQRGNFPDRFSGHQFPNYSSELNVNALLLGDSALYLCASSWGGPTDTQYFGPGTRLTVL.

This clone has just one count. The chain is built from TRBV5-1 and TRBJ1-1; no clear D gene. This CDR3 is built from 15 residues. Germline assignment: CDR1 SGHRS and CDR2 YFSETQ. V lost 4 bases, J lost 4 bases, and 17 bases lay in between. CDR3 bases: TGCGCCAGCAGCCGAGGAAGAGGAGGGAGCACTGAAGCTTTCTTT. It is translated as CASSRGRGGSTEAFF.

The gene calls are TRBV19 and TRBJ1-3; D not certain. Trimming stripped 6 bases from V and 1 base from J, with 7 bases between. Looked up from germline, CDR1 is LNHDA and CDR2 is SQIVND (reference sequence). The CDR3 loop spans 13 amino acids. CDR3 bases: TGTGCCAGTAGAATCAATTCTGGAAACACCATATATTTT. Residues: CASRINSGNTIYF.

The rearrangement joins TRBV19 to TRBJ2-7; 10 bases agree with TRBD1. Trimming took 4 bases from V and 5 from J; bases not matched to a gene: 5. This CDR3 has 14 residues. Germline lookup yields CDR1 LNHDA and CDR2 SQIVND (reference sequence). The CDR3: CASSRQGAGDEQYF. The CDR3 nucleotides read TGTGCCAGTAGTAGACAGGGGGCAGGCGACGAGCAGTACTTC. The variable domain in full, completed from reference TRBV19 and TRBJ2-7, reads DGGITQSPKYLFRKEGQNVTLSCEQNLNHDAMYWYRQDPGQGLRLIYYSQIVNDFQKGDIAEGYSVSREKKESFPLTVTSAQKNPTAFYLCASSRQGAGDEQYFGPGTRLTVT.

The rearrangement links TRBV4-2 to TRBJ2-2; no clear D gene. CDR1 is LGHNA, CDR2 YNFKEQ, per germline. The CDR3 length is 16 residues. Trimming took 1 base from V and 5 from J, leaving 14 bases between them. CDR3 nucleotides: TGTGCCAGCAGCCAAGGTTTCAGCGACTCAACCGGGGAGCTGTTTTTT. Protein sequence: CASSQGFSDSTGELFF.

This clone was observed a handful of times. The chain couples TRBV3-1 (or the pseudogene TRBV3-2) to TRBJ1-6; D is unresolved. Trimming removed 4 bases from V and 5 bases from J, with 12 bases in between. The V gene's germline CDR1 is LGHDT and CDR2 YNNKEL (reference sequence). CDR3 length: 15 residues. The chain's CDR3 is CASSRQQLNNSPLHF. DNA for the CDR3: TGTGCCAGCAGCCGACAACAGCTCAATAATTCACCCCTCCACTTT.

The chain has TRBV7-8 and TRBJ2-2; D is possibly TRBD2 (6 bases). Germline lookup yields CDR1 SGHVS and CDR2 FQNEAQ. The V and J ends lost 5 bases and 0 bases respectively, with 16 bases between them. The CDR3 length is 17 residues. CDR3 protein: CASSVLLEGSNTGELFF. DNA for the CDR3: TGTGCCAGCAGCGTGCTCCTGGAGGGCTCGAACACCGGGGAGCTGTTTTTT.

The gene calls are TRBV7-2 and TRBJ2-1; 11 nucleotides agree with TRBD2. The CDR3 runs 16 residues. CDR1 and CDR2 (germline): SGHTA, FQGNSA. Trimming took 2 bases from V and 3 from J; bases not matched to a gene: 3. In DNA form, the CDR3 reads TGTGCCAGCAGCTTAACTAGCGGGAGAGTCTACAATGAGCAGTTCTTC. Its protein product is CASSLTSGRVYNEQFF.

This clone has just a few counts. The rearrangement joins TRBV6-5 to TRBJ1-1; D perhaps matches TRBD1 (5 bases). CDR3 size: 13 residues. Germline lookup yields CDR1 MNHEY and CDR2 SVGAGI. Trimming cost V 1 base and J 6 bases, with 9 bases left between them. As DNA, the CDR3 is TGTGCCAGCAGTTACTTCGGGGGGGCTGAAGCTTTCTTT. Residues: CASSYFGGAEAFF.

V gene TRBV7-9 combines with J gene TRBJ1-1; 9 nucleotides agree with TRBD1. The CDR3 covers 14 residues. J lost 3 bases, V lost 1 base, and 0 bases had no gene match. In germline, CDR1 is SEHNR, CDR2 FQNEAQ (reference sequence). Here the CDR3 reads CASSLGTGDTEAFF. CDR3 DNA sequence: TGTGCCAGCAGCTTAGGGACAGGGGACACTGAAGCTTTCTTT.

The chain employs TRBV7-9 and TRBJ2-7; TRBD2 is a possible D gene (6 bases). CDR3 length: 15 residues. Deletions cut 5 bases from V and 9 bases from J, with 23 bases between. CDR1 and CDR2 (germline): SEHNR, FQNEAQ (reference sequence). CDR3 protein: CASSTAGFPLAVQYF. The DNA for the CDR3 is TGTGCCAGCAGCACAGCGGGCTTTCCTCTCGCTGTGCAGTACTTC.

The count of this clone is one. The V call is TRBV3-1 (or the pseudogene TRBV3-2), the J call TRBJ1-6; TRBD1 is a possible D gene (5 bases). The germline V and J ends were trimmed by 3 bases and 8 bases, with 5 bases remaining between them. The germline V gene has CDR1 LGHDT and CDR2 YNNKEL (reference sequence). This CDR3 region has 12 residues. CDR3 loop: CASSHRDSPLHF. As DNA, the CDR3 is TGTGCCAGCAGCCACAGGGATTCACCCCTCCACTTT.

This clone was seen only once. The CDR3 is CASSAETVGRQDYNSPLHF. The CDR3 nucleotides read TGTGCCAGCAGCGCAGAAACGGTCGGCAGGCAGGACTATAATTCACCCCTCCACTTT. V is TRBV9 and J is TRBJ1-6; D is uncertain. Germline-derived CDR1 and CDR2 are SGDLS and YYNGEE. There are 19 residues in the CDR3. Trimming cost V 3 bases and J 3 bases, with 22 bases left between them.

The chain recombines TRBV11-2 with TRBJ2-3, with 7 bases that match TRBD2. Germline assignment: CDR1 SGHAT and CDR2 FQNNGV. With 0 bases clipped from V and 4 bases from J, the junction kept 4 bases outside the gene matches. There are 15 residues in the CDR3. The CDR3 DNA reads as TGTGCCAGCAGCTTAGATGCGGGGGTCTCAGATACGCAGTATTTT. It is translated as CASSLDAGVSDTQYF.

This clone was counted a few times. This chain uses TRBV5-1 with TRBJ1-3; D not resolved. This CDR3 contains 14 residues. The V end was cut by 8 bases, the J end by 0 bases, with 12 bases between. Germline lookup yields CDR1 SGHRS and CDR2 YFSETQ. CDR3 protein: CASKPQDSGNTIYF. The DNA for the CDR3 is TGCGCCAGTAAACCGCAGGACTCTGGAAACACCATATATTTT. The entire variable domain, with the rest obtained from reference TRBV5-1 and TRBJ1-3, is as follows: KAGVTQTPRYLIKTRGQQVTLSCSPISGHRSVSWYQQTPGQGLQFLFEYFSETQRNKGNFPGRFSGRQFSNSRSEMNVSTLELGDSALYLCASKPQDSGNTIYFGEGSWLTVV.

This chain uses TRBV3-1 (or the pseudogene TRBV3-2) with TRBJ2-5; 7 bases are a match to TRBD2. Germline V gives CDR1 LGHDT, CDR2 YNNKEL (reference sequence). This CDR3 spans 16 amino acids. V shed 4 bases and J 5 bases; nucleotides not matched to a gene: 13. CDR3 in DNA: TGTGCCAGCAGCCGTCCCCTGGGGGGGGTGGCGGAGACCCAGTACTTC. Amino acids: CASSRPLGGVAETQYF.

The chain combines TRBV20-1 with TRBJ2-1; D is unresolved. In germline, CDR1 is DFQATT, CDR2 SNEGSKA (reference sequence). The V gene lost 3 bases and the J gene lost 5 bases, with 5 bases spanning the gap. The CDR3 totals 11 residues. CDR3 sequence: CSAREHNEQFF. DNA for the CDR3: TGCAGTGCTAGGGAGCACAATGAGCAGTTCTTC.

The chain carries TRBV6-6 and TRBJ2-3, with 11 nucleotides matching TRBD2. CDR1 is MNHNY, CDR2 SVGAGI, per germline (reference sequence). The V gene end was trimmed by 6 bases and the J gene end by 7 bases; junction bases not matched to a gene: 6. The CDR3 consists of 14 residues. CDR3 coding DNA: TGTGCCAGCAGCTCACTAGCGGGGGATAATACGCAGTATTTT. Translating gives CASSSLAGDNTQYF.

The chain recombines TRBV19 with TRBJ1-2; D is possibly TRBD1 (5 bases). V lost 7 bases, J lost 6 bases, and 18 bases lay in between. This CDR3 has 14 amino acids. Looked up from germline, CDR1 is LNHDA and CDR2 is SQIVND (reference sequence). CDR3 sequence: CASTPGQGGHGYTF. CDR3 DNA sequence: TGTGCCAGTACCCCCGGGCAGGGTGGGCATGGCTACACCTTC.

The CDR3 DNA follows: TGTGCCAGTAGTATAGACAGGGACTATGGCTACACCTTC. Residues: CASSIDRDYGYTF. The genes are TRBV19 and TRBJ1-2, with D possibly matching TRBD1 (5 bases). The germline V and J ends were trimmed by 0 bases and 3 bases, with 5 bases remaining between them. The CDR3 runs to 13 residues. Germline V gene data show CDR1 as LNHDA and CDR2 as SQIVND (reference sequence).

This rearrangement joins TRBV7-9 to TRBJ2-5; 9 nucleotides line up with TRBD2. The CDR3 runs to 16 residues. Trimming removed 2 bases from V and 5 bases from J; junction bases left unmatched: 9. Looked up from germline, CDR1 is SEHNR and CDR2 is FQNEAQ (reference sequence). CDR3 DNA sequence: TGTGCCAGCAGCTTACCTAGCGGGACCTTCGGGGAGACCCAGTACTTC. Translation gives CASSLPSGTFGETQYF. Variable domain in full (rest from reference TRBV7-9 and TRBJ2-5): DTGVSQNPRHKITKRGQNVTFRCDPISEHNRLYWYRQTLGQGPEFLTYFQNEAQLEKSRLLSDRFSAERPKGSFSTLEIQRTEQGDSAMYLCASSLPSGTFGETQYFGPGTRLLVL.

This clone was seen a few times. The rearrangement uses TRBV7-8 and TRBJ1-5, with TRBD1 matching 12 bases. Germline V gene lookup returns CDR1 SGHVS and CDR2 FQNEAQ. The trim removed 5 bases at V and 7 bases at J, leaving 9 bases unmatched. This CDR3 is 16 amino acids long. The CDR3 protein is CASSPLGQGARQPQHF. CDR3 DNA sequence: TGTGCCAGCAGCCCTCTGGGACAGGGGGCCCGACAGCCCCAGCATTTT.

This chain uses TRBV5-6 with TRBJ2-3; perhaps TRBD1 as D (5 bases). Germline CDR1 is SGHDT and CDR2 is YYEEEE. Trimming took 1 base from V and 5 from J, leaving 11 bases between them. The CDR3 totals 14 residues. The CDR3 sequence is CASSLIGAGDTQYF. The CDR3 nucleotides are TGTGCCAGCAGCTTGATTGGGGCTGGAGATACGCAGTATTTT.

The chain employs TRBV7-2 and TRBJ1-1; maybe TRBD1 (6 bases). The length of the CDR3 is 17 residues. V was cut by 1 base and J by 4 bases, with 19 bases left in between. Germline-derived CDR1 and CDR2 are SGHTA and FQGNSA. CDR3 coding DNA: TGTGCCAGCAGCTTAGGGAGGCCGGGGGGGCTGGGCACTGAAGCTTTCTTT. Residues: CASSLGRPGGLGTEAFF.

In regard to this clone: One base away lies a much larger clone, so this may be a sequencing read error. This chain joins TRBV19 and TRBJ1-1, with D tentatively TRBD1 (6 bases). This CDR3 region has 13 residues. CDR1 is LNHDA, CDR2 SQIVND, per germline (reference sequence). The CDR3 DNA reads TGTCCCAGCCAAGTGGGGGCGGGGGGGGCAGCTTTCTTT. Translating gives CPSQVGAGGAAFF.

This sequence joins TRBV20-1 and TRBJ2-1; no firm D call. This CDR3 has 11 amino acids. Deletions cut 5 bases from V and 4 bases from J, with 6 bases between. Germline V gene sequence: CDR1 DFQATT, CDR2 SNEGSKA (reference sequence). This CDR3 is CSAPDYNEQFF. As DNA, the CDR3 is TGCAGTGCTCCAGATTACAATGAGCAGTTCTTC.

The chain couples TRBV7-7 to TRBJ1-2, with 8 bases aligning to TRBD1. The CDR3 is 16 amino acids. V was clipped by 5 bases and J by 4 bases; unmatched bases: 12. CDR1 SSHAT and CDR2 FNYEAQ come from the germline V gene (reference sequence). CDR3 nucleotides: TGTGCCAGCAGCCGAATCCAGGGGGCCTCTCTCTATGGCTACACCTTC. It encodes CASSRIQGASLYGYTF.